The 10 T cell receptor beta chains given below trace back to one sample, sequenced in a study of a mutant IDH1 vaccine in newly diagnosed glioma. Described time point: baseline, week 1 (first vaccination visit). Treatment meaning: pre-vaccination baseline after standard-of-care therapy. This table comes from immunoSEQ multiplex PCR, and its TCRdb copy is limited to in-frame clones, with some not included. The sample holds about 54,000 clones, around 80% seen once. The sequenced sample was PBMCs, obtained from a glioma patient treated with radiotherapy, temozolomide or both. The receptors were gathered from a young man with glioma.

V usage is TRBV2 and J usage is TRBJ1-3; D not certain. Per germline, CDR1 SNHLY and CDR2 FYNNEI. The length of the CDR3 is 14 residues. V was pared by 3 bases and J by 0 bases, with 6 bases between. The CDR3 spells CASSEGSSGNTIYF. The CDR3 DNA sequence: TGTGCCAGCAGTGAGGGCAGCTCTGGAAACACCATATATTTT.

The chain recombines TRBV29-1 with TRBJ2-1; D is perhaps TRBD2 (6 bases). V gave up 4 bases and J gave up 9 bases, with 13 bases separating them. This CDR3 contains 12 residues. Germline V CDR1 and CDR2: SQVTM, ANQGSEA. DNA for the CDR3: TGCAGCGTTGTTCCCGGGAGTGGTGAGCAGTTCTTC. Its protein is CSVVPGSGEQFF.

The J gene is TRBJ2-2, the V gene TRBV5-6, with 9 bases identical to TRBD1. Germline V gives CDR1 SGHDT, CDR2 YYEEEE. CDR3 size: 17 residues. The trim removed 0 bases at V and 1 base at J, leaving 4 bases unmatched. The CDR3 nucleotides are TGTGCCAGCAGCTTGGGGGGACAGGGATGGAACACCGGGGAGCTGTTTTTT. Its translation is CASSLGGQGWNTGELFF.

The rearrangement joins TRBV6-5 to TRBJ1-1; 10 nucleotides align to TRBD1. CDR3 size: 11 residues. Germline values: CDR1 MNHEY, CDR2 SVGAGI. V lost 9 bases to trimming and J lost 11 bases; unmatched junction nucleotides: 6. The CDR3 DNA reads TGTGCCAGTCGGACAGGGGGTTTTGCTTTCTTT. Encoded protein: CASRTGGFAFF.

This clone came up once. The V call is TRBV18, the J call TRBJ2-6; TRBD1 is a possible D gene (6 bases). This CDR3 is built from 17 residues. CDR1 and CDR2 from the germline V gene are KGHSH and LQKENI. Between the trimmed V and J ends, which lost 5 bases and 0 bases, there was a span of 14 bases. Written as DNA, the CDR3 is TGTGCCAGCTCAGTGCCGGGACACCTCTCTGGGGCCAACGTCCTGACTTTC. It codes for CASSVPGHLSGANVLTF.

J is TRBJ1-1 and V is TRBV6-1; a weak D match, TRBD1 (6 bases). V was pared by 6 bases and J by 4 bases, with 9 bases between. The CDR3 extends over 12 amino acids. Germline V gives CDR1 MNHNS, CDR2 SASEGT. The DNA for the CDR3 is TGTGCCAGCAGGAAGGGGGGCACTGAAGCTTTCTTT. Its protein is CASRKGGTEAFF.

This clone was detected a few times. This rearrangement joins TRBV5-4 to TRBJ1-1, with TRBD1 as a possible D gene (6 bases). The CDR3 contains 13 residues. V lost 1 base and J 4 bases, leaving 8 bases between the germline ends. Per germline, CDR1 SGHNT and CDR2 YYREEE (reference sequence). The CDR3 bases are TGTGCCAGCAGCTTGAAGGGGGTCACTGAAGCTTTCTTT. Protein product: CASSLKGVTEAFF.

This sequence joins TRBV6-1 and TRBJ2-7, with D maybe TRBD1 (7 bases). V was shortened by 6 bases and J by 4 bases, with 16 bases between the two germline ends. Germline V gives CDR1 MNHNS, CDR2 SASEGT. The CDR3 is made up of 14 amino acids. The CDR3 region has the DNA TGTGCCAGCAGGAAGGGGGCAGGGGGGTACGAGCAGTACTTC. Protein sequence: CASRKGAGGYEQYF.

The chain combines TRBV27 with TRBJ2-2; D not resolved. Per germline, CDR1 MNHEY and CDR2 SMNVEV (reference sequence). The CDR3 is 13 residues long. Deletions cut 4 bases from V and 7 bases from J, with 10 bases between. CDR3 residues: CASSSENGGELFF. DNA of the CDR3: TGTGCCAGCAGTTCCGAAAATGGCGGGGAGCTGTTTTTT.

The rearrangement uses TRBV4-2 and TRBJ2-1; 8 nucleotides agree with TRBD2. This CDR3 is 22 amino acids long. V shed 1 base, J shed 0 bases, and the junction held 20 bases outside the gene matches. Germline V gene data show CDR1 as LGHNA and CDR2 as YNFKEQ. Here the CDR3 reads CASSQVGIVSGGPGSSYNEQFF. CDR3 coding DNA: TGTGCCAGCAGCCAAGTTGGGATCGTCTCGGGAGGGCCGGGGAGCTCCTACAATGAGCAGTTCTTC.